The 27 T cell receptor beta chains listed next were all sequenced from one sample in a study of post-analysis software for immune sequencing data. The TCR beta cDNA libraries contained unique molecular identifiers. One entry per CDR3 protein, called by TCRdb with MiXCR from the PCR reads. This sample has roughly 700,000 distinct CDR3 sequences, with less than 35% found just once. Study observations and caveats: TRBV segments more frequent in patients than in controls numbered five and included TRBV5-6, TRBV5-1 and TRBV20-1.

No antigen has been identified for these receptors. Sample: blood. All receptors derive from a girl between 5 and 17 years old with multiple sclerosis.

V usage is TRBV4-3 and J usage is TRBJ2-7; D possibly matches TRBD1 or TRBD2 (5 bases each). The CDR3 covers 15 residues. Looked up from germline, CDR1 is LGHNA and CDR2 is YSLEER. V was shortened by 0 bases and J by 3 bases, with 12 bases between the two germline ends. The CDR3 sequence is CASSQDNGAGYEQYF. The CDR3 DNA sequence: TGCGCCAGCAGCCAAGATAACGGGGCCGGCTACGAGCAGTACTTC.

A few counts support this clonotype. J is TRBJ2-3 and V is TRBV5-1; D is unclear. The V gene lost 6 bases and the J gene lost 2 bases, with 13 bases spanning the gap. This CDR3 is built from 14 residues. Germline values: CDR1 SGHRS, CDR2 YFSETQ. The CDR3 nucleotides are TGCGCCAGCAAGGTAGGGCCGGTCACAGATACGCAGTATTTT. Translating gives CASKVGPVTDTQYF.

This clonotype was picked up a small number of times. This chain links TRBV5-1 with TRBJ2-6, with D perhaps matching TRBD1 (5 bases). The germline CDR1 and CDR2 sequences are SGHRS and YFSETQ. The V gene lost 2 bases and the J gene lost 8 bases, with 11 bases spanning the gap. The CDR3 length is 14 residues. The CDR3 region is CASSLGVGSNVLTF. The CDR3 bases are TGCGCCAGCAGCTTAGGGGTAGGATCCAACGTCCTGACTTTC.

In this sample, this clonotype turned up a few times. The J gene is TRBJ2-7, the V gene TRBV20-1, with 9 nucleotides matching TRBD2. The CDR3 spans 17 residues. Germline loops: CDR1 DFQATT, CDR2 SNEGSKA (reference sequence). The V and J ends lost 5 bases and 1 base, in that order; junction bases with no gene match: 15. This CDR3 is CSASHLLAGKPSYEQYF. CDR3 nucleotides: TGCAGTGCTTCCCATCTCCTAGCGGGAAAACCTTCCTACGAGCAGTACTTC.

The V and J genes are TRBV3-1 and TRBJ2-7; 10 bases are a match to TRBD2. The J call may not be correct, given that the DNA end is closer to TRBJ2-5. CDR1 and CDR2 from the germline V gene are LGHDT and YNNKEL (reference sequence). This CDR3 has 19 residues. In DNA form, the CDR3 reads TGTGCCAGCAGCCAAGTATCTCTTGAAGAGCGGGGGGGCAGAGAGACCCAGTACTTC. It codes for CASSQVSLEERGGRETQYF.

This clonotype was observed a few times. This chain uses TRBV9 with TRBJ2-5, with TRBD1 matching over 9 bases. The CDR3 is made up of 15 amino acids. V dropped 4 bases and J dropped 11; count of bases not matched to a gene: 15. The germline gives CDR1 SGDLS, CDR2 YYNGEE. The CDR3 loop is CASSPGGTGSREQYF. The CDR3 nucleotides are TGTGCCAGCAGCCCCGGGGGGACAGGGTCACGAGAGCAGTACTTC.

V is TRBV7-2 and J is TRBJ2-1; 10 bases agree with TRBD2. The germline gives CDR1 SGHTA, CDR2 FQGNSA. CDR3 length equals 16 residues. The ends lost 5 bases at V and 10 bases at J; junction bases unmatched: 14. CDR3 bases: TGTGCCAGCAGCGCACCTTCTAGCGGGAGACCCCACGAGCAGTTCTTC. Protein product: CASSAPSSGRPHEQFF.

This clonotype was detected a few times. One junction end does not reproduce the germline sequence, and a read error may be involved. The rearrangement joins TRBV5-8 to TRBJ2-5; no firm D call. Germline lookup yields CDR1 SGHTS and CDR2 YDEGEE. This CDR3 comprises 15 residues. This chain's CDR3 is CASRFGRTWTETQYF. The CDR3, as DNA: TGTGCCAGCCGCTTCGGTCGGACGTGGACAGAGACCCAGTACTTC.

A few counts support this clonotype. This chain uses TRBV29-1 with TRBJ1-1; a possible D gene is TRBD1 (5 bases). This CDR3 has 13 residues. The germline gives CDR1 SQVTM, CDR2 ANQGSEA. V shed 3 bases and J shed 1 base, with 9 bases lying between them. Here the CDR3 reads CSVDRTSNTEAFF. The CDR3 DNA sequence: TGCAGCGTTGACAGGACATCGAACACTGAAGCTTTCTTT. The whole variable domain, remainder taken from reference TRBV29-1 and TRBJ1-1, is SAVISQKPSRDICQRGTSLTIQCQVDSQVTMMFWYRQQPGQSLTLIATANQGSEATYESGFVIDKFPISRPNLTFSTLTVSNMSPEDSSIYLCSVDRTSNTEAFFGQGTRLTVV.

This clonotype was found a few times. J is TRBJ2-1 and V is TRBV7-9; 8 bases match TRBD2. CDR1 SEHNR and CDR2 FQNEAQ come from the germline V gene (reference sequence). Trimming cost V 10 bases and J 4 bases; bases outside gene matches: 12. This CDR3 region has 15 residues. The CDR3 is CATSTSGSSYNEQFF. As DNA, the CDR3 is TGTGCCACCTCGACCAGCGGGAGCTCTTACAATGAGCAGTTCTTC.

The CDR3 reads CSVGGLAGGNHNEQFF. The CDR3 region has the DNA TGCAGCGTGGGGGGACTAGCGGGAGGCAACCACAATGAGCAGTTCTTC. The rearrangement links TRBV29-1 to TRBJ2-1; 15 nucleotides agree with TRBD2. The CDR3 is made up of 16 amino acids. Trimming cost V 6 bases and J 5 bases; bases outside gene matches: 8. In germline, CDR1 is SQVTM, CDR2 ANQGSEA.

This clonotype turned up a few times. The chain employs TRBV25-1 and TRBJ2-7; D is tentatively TRBD1 or TRBD2 (5 bases each). This CDR3 contains 15 residues. V gave up 2 bases and J gave up 7 bases, with 18 bases separating them. CDR1 and CDR2 from the germline V gene are MGHDK and SYGVNS. The CDR3: CASSELTTGGREQYF. The CDR3 nucleotides read TGTGCCAGCAGTGAACTCACTACAGGAGGCAGGGAGCAGTACTTC.

This clonotype appeared a few times. The gene calls are TRBV29-1 and TRBJ2-4; no reliable D call. V gave up 1 base and J gave up 5 bases, with 6 bases separating them. The germline V gene encodes CDR1 SQVTM and CDR2 ANQGSEA. There are 12 residues in the CDR3. Here the CDR3 reads CSVEGQENIQYF. CDR3 nucleotides: TGCAGCGTTGAAGGGCAGGAAAACATTCAGTACTTC.

Note on this clonotype: A read error is possible here, since a much larger clone lies one base away. This chain links TRBV12-3 or TRBV12-4 with TRBJ2-7; D gene uncertain. The CDR3 is 12 amino acids. Deletions cut 3 bases from V and 7 bases from J, with 10 bases between. Written as DNA, the CDR3 is TGTGCCAGCAGTTTCGTTCCGGATGAGCAGTACTTC. This codes for CASSFVPDEQYF.

This clonotype came up a few times. The V gene is TRBV20-1, the J gene TRBJ2-1, with D maybe TRBD2 (5 bases). The germline V and J ends were trimmed by 6 bases and 3 bases, with 9 bases remaining between them. The CDR3 totals 12 residues. CDR1 and CDR2 from the germline V gene are DFQATT and SNEGSKA (reference sequence). The CDR3 DNA reads TGCAGTGCGCCGGGGTTCTACAATGAGCAGTTCTTC. Amino acids: CSAPGFYNEQFF.

Comment on this clonotype: One junction end does not reproduce the germline sequence, and a read error may be involved. The chain recombines TRBV7-2 with TRBJ2-7; 7 bases map to TRBD1. Germline CDR1 SGHTA, CDR2 FQGNSA. The CDR3 covers 12 residues. CDR3 DNA sequence: TGTGCCGGCAGCCGCCCACAGGGGGAGCAGTACTTC. Amino acid sequence: CAGSRPQGEQYF.

This clonotype was picked up a small number of times. The chain employs TRBV6-6 and TRBJ2-1; D not resolved. V lost 0 bases and J 3 bases, leaving 15 bases between the germline ends. CDR3 length equals 17 residues. Per the germline V gene, CDR1 is MNHNY and CDR2 is SVGAGI (reference sequence). This CDR3 is CASSYSIGPPDYNEQFF. The CDR3 DNA reads as TGTGCCAGCAGTTACTCTATTGGTCCCCCCGACTACAATGAGCAGTTCTTC.

V usage is TRBV29-1 and J usage is TRBJ2-1, with TRBD1 identical over 7 bases. V gave up 4 bases and J gave up 0 bases; unmatched junction bases: 3. Per the germline V gene, CDR1 is SQVTM and CDR2 is ANQGSEA. The CDR3 has 14 amino acids. CDR3 sequence reads: CSVVGTASYNEQFF. As DNA, the CDR3 is TGCAGCGTTGTGGGGACAGCCTCCTACAATGAGCAGTTCTTC.

The rearrangement joins TRBV20-1 to TRBJ2-2; TRBD2 aligns across 10 bases. The germline gives CDR1 DFQATT, CDR2 SNEGSKA (reference sequence). This CDR3 comprises 15 residues. J was trimmed by 7 bases and V by 3 bases; bases with no gene match: 8. The CDR3 DNA reads as TGCAGTGCTAGTGGTTTAGCGGGGGGACTCGGGGAGCTGTTTTTT. It codes for CSASGLAGGLGELFF.

The chain recombines TRBV20-1 with TRBJ2-7; D could derive from TRBD1 or TRBD2 (5 bases each). The J call may be in error: the DNA end matches TRBJ2-5 better. The CDR3 has 14 residues. Germline V gene lookup returns CDR1 DFQATT and CDR2 SNEGSKA (reference sequence). The CDR3 protein is CSAPEMGEWETQYF. The CDR3 nucleotides read TGCAGTGCTCCCGAAATGGGGGAGTGGGAGACCCAGTACTTC.

The table lists this clonotype with a few counts. J is TRBJ2-1 and V is TRBV6-5; no reliable D call. The CDR3 contains 14 residues. The V and J ends lost 2 bases and 9 bases respectively, with 14 bases between them. Germline V gene sequence: CDR1 MNHEY, CDR2 SVGAGI. This CDR3 reads CASSYGLYGPEQFF. DNA of the CDR3: TGTGCCAGCAGTTACGGGCTTTACGGTCCTGAGCAGTTCTTC.

Of note for this clonotype: Given a much more abundant clone one base away, this may be a read error. The chain links TRBV6-5 to TRBJ1-2; 7 positions agree with TRBD1. The V gene's germline CDR1 is MNHEY and CDR2 SVGAGI. The CDR3 is 13 amino acids. As DNA, the CDR3 is TGTGCCGGCAGTTACGGGACAGACTATGGCTACACCTTC. It codes for CAGSYGTDYGYTF.

In this sample, this clonotype turned up a few times. J is TRBJ2-1 and V is TRBV5-8; D is possibly TRBD2 (6 bases). In germline, CDR1 is SGHTS, CDR2 YDEGEE. V was trimmed by 0 bases and J by 4 bases, leaving 11 bases between them. The CDR3 runs 15 residues. The CDR3 bases are TGTGCCAGCAGCTTGGGGCCAGGGACTTACAATGAGCAGTTCTTC. Its protein product is CASSLGPGTYNEQFF. Combining the CDR3 with reference TRBV5-8 and TRBJ2-1 gives the whole variable domain EAGVTQSPTHLIKTRGQQATLRCSPISGHTSVYWYQQALGLGLQFLLWYDEGEERNRGNFPPRFSGRQFPNYSSELNVNALELEDSALYLCASSLGPGTYNEQFFGPGTRLTVL.

The chain combines TRBV5-6 with TRBJ2-3; the match to TRBD1 covers 8 bases. With V trimmed by 0 bases and J by 2 bases, 5 bases remained unmatched. Germline V gives CDR1 SGHDT, CDR2 YYEEEE. The CDR3 runs 16 residues. The CDR3 DNA is TGTGCCAGCAGCTTGGAATACAGGGGGGACACAGATACGCAGTATTTT. It yields the protein CASSLEYRGDTDTQYF.

The CDR3 loop is CASSLLRYNEQFF. CDR3 nucleotide sequence: TGTGCCAGCAGTTTACTTAGATACAATGAGCAGTTCTTC. The rearrangement uses TRBV27 and TRBJ2-1; no firm D call. Trimming removed 2 bases at V and 4 bases at J, with 6 bases between. This CDR3 is 13 amino acids long. Germline loops: CDR1 MNHEY, CDR2 SMNVEV (reference sequence).

The DNA for the CDR3 is TGTGCCAGCAGCTTAGGCCAGGGGGAGTCGGTCTACGAGCAGTACTTC. Residues: CASSLGQGESVYEQYF. The chain combines TRBV13 with TRBJ2-7; 7 nucleotides line up with TRBD1. The CDR3 covers 16 residues. The ends lost 0 bases at V and 3 bases at J; junction bases unmatched: 8. Germline CDR1 is PRHDT and CDR2 is FYEKMQ (reference sequence).

This clonotype was observed a handful of times. This rearrangement joins TRBV5-1 to TRBJ2-1, with D tentatively TRBD1 or TRBD2 (5 bases each). Between the trimmed V and J ends, which lost 4 bases and 3 bases, there was a span of 14 bases. The length of the CDR3 is 15 residues. Germline V gene data show CDR1 as SGHRS and CDR2 as YFSETQ. DNA for the CDR3: TGCGCCAGCAGCCCGTCCGGGGCCAACTACAATGAGCAGTTCTTC. This sequence encodes CASSPSGANYNEQFF.